This TCR beta chain was captured by sequencing in a study of blood T cell repertoires in COVID-19. Recruits, aged roughly 18 to 95 years, lived in 25 or so US areas. CDR3 size: 15 residues. The germline V gene has CDR1 ENHRY and CDR2 SYGVKD. Trimming removed 6 bases from V and 5 bases from J, with 14 bases in between. This table comes from immunoSEQ multiplex PCR, and its TCRdb copy is limited to in-frame clones, with some not included. Seen here are 390,000 or so clones, less than 90% observed once, and the top ten hold around 5%. The chain is built from TRBV10-3 and TRBJ1-6; D possibly corresponds to TRBD1 (6 bases). The sequenced sample consisted of PBMCs or T cells enriched from blood (not recorded which). This sequence originates from a woman between 50 and 59 years old who had recovered from COVID-19. DNA of the CDR3: TGTGCCATCAGGATGGACGGGGGGCATAATTCACCCCTCCACTTT. Protein: CAIRMDGGHNSPLHF.